This TCR beta chain was captured by sequencing in a study of T cell repertoires in cytomegalovirus infection. Across the study: Indicated by public TCR beta signatures were CMV infection and matching HLA type. Points from the study as a whole: Adding up the frequency of public TCR beta families identified people who carried CMV plus the relevant HLA. Clonotype analysis showed dominance of the ex vivo response by HLA-C-restricted CMV-specific TCR beta clonotypes.

Per the germline V gene, CDR1 is LGHDT and CDR2 is YNNKEL (reference sequence). The V end lost 1 base, the J end lost 2 bases, and 10 bases lay between the germline ends. The CDR3 totals 15 residues. TCRdb called the reads again in MiXCR, with one record for every CDR3 protein. The sample lists approximately 490,000 distinct CDR3 sequences, over 9% seen once, with roughly a tenth in the top ten. This clonotype was counted many times. The antigen is unknown. Specimen: PBMCs. The TCR was taken from a human donor in good health (CMV status not recorded). Some clones in this sample may be carry-over from other donors' samples. V usage is TRBV3-1 and J usage is TRBJ2-3; TRBD1 might be the D (6 bases). In DNA form, the CDR3 reads TGTGCCAGCAGCCAAGGACAGGCTGCCACAGATACGCAGTATTTT. Translation gives CASSQGQAATDTQYF.